This TCR beta chain was obtained from a study of identical twins. Study-wide points: Fewer insertions characterized abundant cord blood beta clonotypes, whereas memory repertoires showed none. Invariant MAIT and iNKT cells are populations that could partly confound zero-insertion analyses.

V dropped 6 bases and J dropped 7; count of bases not matched to a gene: 3. The CDR3 loop spans 12 amino acids. In germline, CDR1 is SQVTM, CDR2 ANQGSEA. TCRdb called the 5' RACE reads again in MiXCR, with one record for every CDR3 protein. The sample has under 300,000 distinct CDR3 sequences; 10% to 15% are singletons. This clonotype was counted a few times. Its antigen is unidentified. This sample was also put to use in a study of yellow fever vaccine responses in identical twins.

This sequence was found in a woman under 30 in good health. This sequence joins TRBV29-1 and TRBJ1-3; 10 nucleotides match TRBD1. Sequencing was carried out using memory (CD45RO+) T cells sorted from blood. The CDR3 sequence: CSVTGGANTIYF. The DNA for the CDR3 is TGCAGCGTGACAGGGGGCGCGAACACCATATATTTT. Full variable domain (remainder filled in from reference TRBV29-1 and TRBJ1-3): SAVISQKPSRDICQRGTSLTIQCQVDSQVTMMFWYRQQPGQSLTLIATANQGSEATYESGFVIDKFPISRPNLTFSTLTVSNMSPEDSSIYLCSVTGGANTIYFGEGSWLTVV.